This TCR beta chain was captured by sequencing in a study of blood T cell repertoires in COVID-19. The table came from immunoSEQ multiplex PCR; TCRdb's copy has only in-frame clones and leaves some out. The table has about 200,000 clones, around 82% seen once. Trimming took 4 bases from V and 3 from J, leaving 11 bases between them. Germline loops: CDR1 KGHDR, CDR2 SFDVKD. The CDR3 runs 14 residues. The clonotype originates from a woman in her sixties or seventies with acute or convalescent COVID-19. The gene calls are TRBV24-1 and TRBJ1-1; D might be TRBD1 (5 bases). Sequenced: peripheral blood. CDR3: CATSEAGPHTEAFF. CDR3 DNA sequence: TGTGCCACCAGTGAGGCGGGACCGCACACTGAAGCTTTCTTT.